This record covers a single T cell receptor beta chain. It lacks a known antigen. No base-level quality is on record; no much larger clone is a single base apart. The trial excluded patients who had a history of autoimmune disease or were on systemic immunosuppression. Peripheral blood for TCR sequencing was collected from all dose cohorts at baseline, on cycle 4 day 1, and on cycle 7 day 1. Samples were obtained from an open-label, multicenter, first-in-human phase I dose-escalation trial of ivuxolimab. The trial enrolled adults with locally advanced or metastatic head and neck squamous cell, hepatocellular, melanoma or renal cell carcinoma. Before TCR sequencing, CD4+ T cells and CD8+ T cells from peripheral blood were sorted into separate populations. The data stem from a study of OX40 agonist ivuxolimab in advanced cancers. Regarding the study in general: Ivuxolimab, which targeted the costimulatory receptor OX40 (CD134), was an agonistic, fully human IgG2 monoclonal antibody. Intravenous ivuxolimab was administered to patients every 2 weeks at six dose levels: 0.01, 0.1, 0.3, 1.5, 3 and 10 mg/kg. Of the approximately 50 dose-escalation patients, hepatocellular carcinoma was present in some 19, melanoma in roughly 15, renal cell carcinoma in 9 and head and neck cancer in 9. In the dose-escalation cohort, nearly 85% of patients were male, and the mean age was roughly 56 years with a range of roughly 23 to 79. Patients were allowed to have had prior anti-PD-1, anti-PD-L1 or anti-CTLA-4 therapy, and approximately 40% of the dose-escalation patients had been treated with checkpoint inhibitors. Partial responses occurred in three dose-escalation patients: two with cutaneous melanoma and one with hepatocellular carcinoma. Peripheral TCRbeta sequencing was intended to test whether TCR sequence diversity was altered and clonal T-cell expansion was caused by ivuxolimab. The paper covers the monotherapy dose-escalation part of the phase I ivuxolimab trial, which included N of about 50 patients. General study outcomes and caveats: Clonal expansion of both CD4+ and CD8+ blood T cells was observed from baseline to week 6 at doses 0.1 to 3.0 mg/kg. Which antigens the clonally expanded peripheral T cells were specific for was not determined. In the 0.1-3.0 mg/kg groups, partial responders had among the lowest normalized peripheral clonal expansion, particularly in CD8+ T cells. On average, CD8+ T cells showed more expanded clones than CD4+ T cells after ivuxolimab. Low levels of normalized T-cell clonal expansion were also shown by some nonresponding patients.

For sequencing of the TCRbeta CDR3 region, genomic DNA was extracted from the sorted cells. The immunoSEQ Assay was used for sequencing of TCRbeta CDR3 regions. The source is immuneACCESS, and TCRdb retained only in-frame sequences with V and J called. Part of the clones is not carried over; for the studies checked, unresolved V genes explain less than half of this, and the remainder is unexplained. This sample lists roughly 38,000 clones; approximately 90% were detected once. Of the sample, 35% to 40% is held by the ten largest clones. The sequence was obtained from an adult with an advanced solid tumor such as melanoma, head and neck, liver or kidney cancer. Sequenced material: CD4+ or CD8+ T cells sorted from blood, taken in a trial of the OX40 agonist ivuxolimab.

In nucleotides, the sequence is TGCGCCAGCAGCCACCCCGTCCGAAACTATGGCTACACCTTC. The encoded protein is CASSHPVRNYGYTF. The chain is assembled from TRBV4-1 and TRBJ1-2; no D segment can be confidently identified. V is reduced by 3 bases and J by 2 bases, leaving a spacing of 10 bases between them. Taken from cysteine to phenylalanine, the CDR3 has 14 residues. The CDR3 DNA has 42 bases and is translated from base 1. Looking up the germline V gene yields CDR1 MGHRA and CDR2 YSYEKL.